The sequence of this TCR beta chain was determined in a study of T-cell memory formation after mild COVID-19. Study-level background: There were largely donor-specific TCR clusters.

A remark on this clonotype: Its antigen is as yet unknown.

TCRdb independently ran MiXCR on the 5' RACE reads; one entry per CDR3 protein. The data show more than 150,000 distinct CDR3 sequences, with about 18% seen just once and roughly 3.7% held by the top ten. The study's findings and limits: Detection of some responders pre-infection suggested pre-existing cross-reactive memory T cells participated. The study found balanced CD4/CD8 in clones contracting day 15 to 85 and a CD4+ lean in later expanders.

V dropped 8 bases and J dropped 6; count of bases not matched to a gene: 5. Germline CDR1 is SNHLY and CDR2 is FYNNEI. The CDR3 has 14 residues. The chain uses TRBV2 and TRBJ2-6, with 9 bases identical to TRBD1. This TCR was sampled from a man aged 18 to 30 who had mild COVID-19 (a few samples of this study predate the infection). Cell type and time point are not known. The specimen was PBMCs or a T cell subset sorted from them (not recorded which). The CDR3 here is CASWRDRAANVLTF. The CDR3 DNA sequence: TGTGCCAGCTGGAGGGACAGGGCGGCCAACGTCCTGACTTTC.